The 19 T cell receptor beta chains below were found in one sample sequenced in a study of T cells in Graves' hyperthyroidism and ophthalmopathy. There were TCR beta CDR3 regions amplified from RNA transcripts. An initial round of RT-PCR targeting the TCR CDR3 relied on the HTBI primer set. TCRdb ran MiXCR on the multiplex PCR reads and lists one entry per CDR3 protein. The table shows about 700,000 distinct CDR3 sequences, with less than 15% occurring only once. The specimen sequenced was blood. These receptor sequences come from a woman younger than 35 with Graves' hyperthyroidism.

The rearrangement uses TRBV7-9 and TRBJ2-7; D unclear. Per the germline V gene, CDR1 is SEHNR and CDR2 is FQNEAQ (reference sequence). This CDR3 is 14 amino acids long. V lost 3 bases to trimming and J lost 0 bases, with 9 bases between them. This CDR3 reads CASSFRSSSYEQYF. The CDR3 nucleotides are TGTGCCAGCAGCTTTCGGAGTAGCTCCTACGAGCAGTACTTC.

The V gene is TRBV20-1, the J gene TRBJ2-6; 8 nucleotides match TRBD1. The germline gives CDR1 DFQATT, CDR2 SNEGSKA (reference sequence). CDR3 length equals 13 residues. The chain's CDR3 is CRTGEAGANVLTF. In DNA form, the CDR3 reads TGCAGGACAGGGGAGGCTGGGGCCAACGTCCTGACTTTC.

The CDR3 reads CASSPWPEGPGELFF. The CDR3 DNA reads as TGCGCCAGCAGCCCCTGGCCAGAGGGGCCCGGGGAGCTGTTTTTT. J is TRBJ2-2 and V is TRBV4-1; tentatively, D is TRBD1 or TRBD2 (5 bases each). The V end was cut by 4 bases, the J end by 6 bases, with 15 bases between. CDR3 size: 15 residues. CDR1 MGHRA and CDR2 YSYEKL come from the germline V gene.

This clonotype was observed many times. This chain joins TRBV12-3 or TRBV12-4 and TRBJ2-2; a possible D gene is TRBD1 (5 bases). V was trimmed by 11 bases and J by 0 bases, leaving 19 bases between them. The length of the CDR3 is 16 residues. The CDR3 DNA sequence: TGTGCCGGCTATGGTGGGGCTACTACGAACACCGGGGAGCTGTTTTTT. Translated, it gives CAGYGGATTNTGELFF.

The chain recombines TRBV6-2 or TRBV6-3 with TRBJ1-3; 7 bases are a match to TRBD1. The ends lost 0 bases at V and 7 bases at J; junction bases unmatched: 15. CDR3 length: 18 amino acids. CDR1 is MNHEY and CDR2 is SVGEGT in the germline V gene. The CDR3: CASSYSTRDSSMRNTIYF. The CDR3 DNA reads TGTGCCAGCAGTTACTCGACCAGGGACAGTTCAATGCGGAACACCATATATTTT.

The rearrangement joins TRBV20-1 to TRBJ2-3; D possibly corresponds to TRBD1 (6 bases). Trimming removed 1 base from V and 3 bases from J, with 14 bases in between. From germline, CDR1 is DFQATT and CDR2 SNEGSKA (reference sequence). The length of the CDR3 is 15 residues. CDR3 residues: CSARVAGRGTDTQYF. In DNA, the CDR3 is TGCAGTGCTAGAGTTGCGGGCAGGGGTACAGATACGCAGTATTTT.

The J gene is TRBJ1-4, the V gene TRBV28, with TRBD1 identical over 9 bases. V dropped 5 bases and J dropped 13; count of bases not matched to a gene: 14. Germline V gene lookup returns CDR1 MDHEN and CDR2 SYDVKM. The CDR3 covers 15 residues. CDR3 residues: CASSTSRQGDSGLFF. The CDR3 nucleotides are TGTGCCAGCAGTACCTCCCGACAGGGGGATTCCGGACTGTTTTTT.

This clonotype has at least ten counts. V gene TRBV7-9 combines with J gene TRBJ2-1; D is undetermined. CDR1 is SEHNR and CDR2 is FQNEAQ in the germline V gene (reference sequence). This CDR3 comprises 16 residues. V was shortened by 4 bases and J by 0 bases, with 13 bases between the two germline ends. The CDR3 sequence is CASSSWRLSSYNEQFF. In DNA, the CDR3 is TGTGCCAGCAGCTCCTGGCGTCTCAGCTCCTACAATGAGCAGTTCTTC.

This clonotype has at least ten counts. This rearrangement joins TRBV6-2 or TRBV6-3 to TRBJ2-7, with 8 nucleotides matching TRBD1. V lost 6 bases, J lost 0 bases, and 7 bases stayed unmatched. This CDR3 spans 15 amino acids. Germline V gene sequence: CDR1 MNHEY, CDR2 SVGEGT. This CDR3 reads CASRKRDRLSYEQYF. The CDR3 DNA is TGTGCCAGCAGAAAACGGGACAGGCTCTCCTACGAGCAGTACTTC.

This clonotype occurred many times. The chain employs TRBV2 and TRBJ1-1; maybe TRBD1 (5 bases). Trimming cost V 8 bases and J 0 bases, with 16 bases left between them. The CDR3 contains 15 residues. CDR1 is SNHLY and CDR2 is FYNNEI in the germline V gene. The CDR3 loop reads CASGPRQRMNTEAFF. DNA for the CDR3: TGTGCCAGCGGGCCGAGACAGCGCATGAACACTGAAGCTTTCTTT.

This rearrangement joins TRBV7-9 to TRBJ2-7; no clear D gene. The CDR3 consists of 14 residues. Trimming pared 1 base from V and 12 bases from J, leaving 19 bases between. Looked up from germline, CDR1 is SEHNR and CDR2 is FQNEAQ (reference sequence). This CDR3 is CASSLEGPVQRRYF. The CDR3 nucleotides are TGTGCCAGCAGCTTAGAGGGTCCAGTCCAACGGCGGTACTTC.

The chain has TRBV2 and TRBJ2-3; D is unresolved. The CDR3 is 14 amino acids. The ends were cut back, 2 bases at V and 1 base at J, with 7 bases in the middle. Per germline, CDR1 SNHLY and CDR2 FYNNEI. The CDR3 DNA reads TGTGCCAGCAGTGAAAGACTTCGCACAGATACGCAGTATTTT. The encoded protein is CASSERLRTDTQYF.

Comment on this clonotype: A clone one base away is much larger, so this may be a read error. CDR3 in DNA: TGTGCCAGCAGGAGGGACACCTACAATGAGCAGTTCTTC. It is translated as CASRRDTYNEQFF. The chain combines TRBV2 with TRBJ2-1; D may be TRBD1 (6 bases). Looked up from germline, CDR1 is SNHLY and CDR2 is FYNNEI. The CDR3 covers 13 residues. V lost 6 bases to trimming and J lost 2 bases, with 8 bases between them.

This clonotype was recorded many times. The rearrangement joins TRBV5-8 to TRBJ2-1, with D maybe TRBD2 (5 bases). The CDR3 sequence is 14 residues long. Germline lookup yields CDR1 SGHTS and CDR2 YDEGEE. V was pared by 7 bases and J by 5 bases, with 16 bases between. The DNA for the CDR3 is TGTGCCAGCCGCCTCAGCGGAGTCAACAATGAGCAGTTCTTC. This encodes CASRLSGVNNEQFF.

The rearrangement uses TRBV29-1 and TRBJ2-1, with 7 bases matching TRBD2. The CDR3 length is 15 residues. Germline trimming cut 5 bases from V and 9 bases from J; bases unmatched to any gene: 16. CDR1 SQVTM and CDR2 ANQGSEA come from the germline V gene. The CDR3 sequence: CSVLFRGRAAIEQFF. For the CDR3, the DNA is TGCAGCGTTCTCTTCCGTGGGAGGGCAGCGATTGAGCAGTTCTTC.

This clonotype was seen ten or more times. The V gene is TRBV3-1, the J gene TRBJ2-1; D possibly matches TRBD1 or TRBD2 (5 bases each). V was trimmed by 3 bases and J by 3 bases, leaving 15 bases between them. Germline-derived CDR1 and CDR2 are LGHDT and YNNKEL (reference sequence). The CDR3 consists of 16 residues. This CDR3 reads CASSHLDGTHYNEQFF. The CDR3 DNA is TGTGCCAGCAGCCACCTGGACGGGACCCACTACAATGAGCAGTTCTTC.

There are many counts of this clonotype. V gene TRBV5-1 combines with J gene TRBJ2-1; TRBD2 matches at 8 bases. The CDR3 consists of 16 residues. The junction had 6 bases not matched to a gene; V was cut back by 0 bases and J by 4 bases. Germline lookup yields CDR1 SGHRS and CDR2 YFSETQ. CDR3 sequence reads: CASSLGGSGAYNEQFF. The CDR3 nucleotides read TGCGCCAGCAGCTTGGGCGGTAGCGGGGCATACAATGAGCAGTTCTTC.

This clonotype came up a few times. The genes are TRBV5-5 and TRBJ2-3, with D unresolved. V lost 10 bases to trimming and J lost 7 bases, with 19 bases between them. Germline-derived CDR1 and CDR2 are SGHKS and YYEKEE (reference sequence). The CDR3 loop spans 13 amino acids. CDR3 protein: CAGSREPVYTQYF. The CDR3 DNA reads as TGTGCCGGGTCTCGCGAACCCGTATATACGCAGTATTTT. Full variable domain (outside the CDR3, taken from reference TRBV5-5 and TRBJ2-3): DAGVTQSPTHLIKTRGQQVTLRCSPISGHKSVSWYQQVLGQGPQFIFQYYEKEERGRGNFPDRFSARQFPNYSSELNVNALLLGDSALYLCAGSREPVYTQYFGPGTRLTVL.

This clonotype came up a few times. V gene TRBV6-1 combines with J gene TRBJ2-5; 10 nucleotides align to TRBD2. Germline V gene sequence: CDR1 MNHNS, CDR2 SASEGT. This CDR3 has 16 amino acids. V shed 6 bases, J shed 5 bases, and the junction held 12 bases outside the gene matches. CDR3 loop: CASRYTPSGSPETQYF. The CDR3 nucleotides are TGTGCCAGCAGATACACCCCTAGCGGGAGTCCTGAGACCCAGTACTTC.